The T cell receptor (beta chain) under discussion was sequenced for a study of breast tumors, draining lymph nodes, adjacent tissues. General study points: Data only fit, rather than demonstrated, lymph node origin of most tumor T cells. Most tumor T cells seemingly derive from lymph node, then expand in tumor. Compared with lymph nodes, tumors were less diverse; compared with nontumor tissue, more.

This CDR3 comprises 17 residues. Looked up from germline, CDR1 is SGHTA and CDR2 is FQGTGA. This clonotype showed up many times. The antigen is undetermined. One end of the junction is discordant with germline, which a read error may explain. MiXCR was run by TCRdb on the multiplex PCR reads, yielding one entry per CDR3 protein. The table lists 15,000 or so distinct CDR3 sequences, around 47% of them singletons. J is TRBJ2-5 and V is TRBV7-3; TRBD1 aligns across 12 bases. Sequenced material: tumor-adjacent breast tissue. This clonotype was sampled from a female donor with breast cancer. Some clones in this sample may be carry-over from other donors' samples. CDR3 sequence (DNA): TGTGCCAGCAGCCCTGGGACAGGGGGCGCGGTACGAGAGCCCCAGTACTTC. Translation gives CASSPGTGGAVREPQYF.